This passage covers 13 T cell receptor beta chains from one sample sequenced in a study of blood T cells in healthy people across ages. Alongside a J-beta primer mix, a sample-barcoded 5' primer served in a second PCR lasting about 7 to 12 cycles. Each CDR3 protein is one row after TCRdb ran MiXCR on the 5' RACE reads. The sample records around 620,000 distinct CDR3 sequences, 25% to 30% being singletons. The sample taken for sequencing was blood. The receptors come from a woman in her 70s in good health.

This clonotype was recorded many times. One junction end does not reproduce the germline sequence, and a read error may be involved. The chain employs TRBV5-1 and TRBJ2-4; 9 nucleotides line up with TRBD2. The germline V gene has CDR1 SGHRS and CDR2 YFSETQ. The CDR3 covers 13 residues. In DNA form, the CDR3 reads TGTGCCAGCAGCTTAGCGGGGGAAAACATTCAGTACTTC. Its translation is CASSLAGENIQYF.

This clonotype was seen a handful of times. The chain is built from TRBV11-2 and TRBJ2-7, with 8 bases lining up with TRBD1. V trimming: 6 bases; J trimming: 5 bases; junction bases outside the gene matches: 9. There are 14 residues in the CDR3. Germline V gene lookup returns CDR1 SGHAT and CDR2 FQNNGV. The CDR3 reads CASRQGTGRDEQYF. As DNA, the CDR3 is TGTGCCAGCAGACAGGGGACAGGAAGGGACGAGCAGTACTTC.

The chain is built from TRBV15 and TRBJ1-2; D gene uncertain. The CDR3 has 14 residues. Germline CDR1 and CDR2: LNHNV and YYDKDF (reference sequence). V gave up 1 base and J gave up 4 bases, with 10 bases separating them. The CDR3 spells CATSRVGPAYGYTF. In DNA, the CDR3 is TGTGCCACCAGCAGAGTAGGGCCAGCCTATGGCTACACCTTC.

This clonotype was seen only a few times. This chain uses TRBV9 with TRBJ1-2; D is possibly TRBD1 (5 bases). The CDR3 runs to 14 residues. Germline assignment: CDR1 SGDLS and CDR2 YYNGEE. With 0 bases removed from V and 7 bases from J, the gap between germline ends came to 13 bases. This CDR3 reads CASSVGKGTIGYTF. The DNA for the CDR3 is TGTGCCAGCAGCGTAGGCAAAGGGACTATTGGCTACACCTTC.

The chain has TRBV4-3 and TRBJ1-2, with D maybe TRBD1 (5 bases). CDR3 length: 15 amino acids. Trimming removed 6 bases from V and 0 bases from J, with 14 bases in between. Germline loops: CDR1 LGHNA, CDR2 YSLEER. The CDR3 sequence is CASSLGTASNYGYTF. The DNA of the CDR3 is TGCGCCAGCAGTTTAGGGACGGCTTCTAACTATGGCTACACCTTC.

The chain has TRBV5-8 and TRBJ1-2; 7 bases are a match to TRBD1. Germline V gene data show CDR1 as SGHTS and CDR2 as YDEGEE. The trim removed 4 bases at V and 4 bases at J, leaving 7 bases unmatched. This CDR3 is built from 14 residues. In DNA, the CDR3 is TGTGCCAGCAGCCGGACAGGTTCCCCCTATGGCTACACCTTC. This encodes CASSRTGSPYGYTF.

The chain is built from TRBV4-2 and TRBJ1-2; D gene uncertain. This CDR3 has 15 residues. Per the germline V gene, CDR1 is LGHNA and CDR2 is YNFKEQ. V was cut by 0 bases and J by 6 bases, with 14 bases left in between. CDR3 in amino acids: CASSQDLTFGDGYTF. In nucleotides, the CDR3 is TGTGCCAGCAGCCAAGATTTAACGTTTGGGGATGGCTACACCTTC.

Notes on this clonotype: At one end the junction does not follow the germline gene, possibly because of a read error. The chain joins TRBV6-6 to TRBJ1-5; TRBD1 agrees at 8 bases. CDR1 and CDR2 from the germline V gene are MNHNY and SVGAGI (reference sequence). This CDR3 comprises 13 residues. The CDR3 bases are TGTGCCGGCAGTTACGGACAGGGTCAGCCCCAGCATTTT. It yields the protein CAGSYGQGQPQHF.

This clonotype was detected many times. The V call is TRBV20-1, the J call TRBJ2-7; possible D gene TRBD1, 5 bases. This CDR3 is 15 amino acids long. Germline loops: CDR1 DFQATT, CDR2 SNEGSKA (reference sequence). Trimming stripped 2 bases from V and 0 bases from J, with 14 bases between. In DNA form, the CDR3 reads TGCAGTGCTAGATTAGGGGCGTACGGCTCCTACGAGCAGTACTTC. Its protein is CSARLGAYGSYEQYF.

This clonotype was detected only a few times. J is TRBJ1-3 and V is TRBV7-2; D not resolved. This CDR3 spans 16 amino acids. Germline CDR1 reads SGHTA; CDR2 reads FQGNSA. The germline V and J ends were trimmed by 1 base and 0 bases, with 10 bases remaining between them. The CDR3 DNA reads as TGTGCCAGCAGCTTAGGATCAGGCATCTCTGGAAACACCATATATTTT. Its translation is CASSLGSGISGNTIYF.

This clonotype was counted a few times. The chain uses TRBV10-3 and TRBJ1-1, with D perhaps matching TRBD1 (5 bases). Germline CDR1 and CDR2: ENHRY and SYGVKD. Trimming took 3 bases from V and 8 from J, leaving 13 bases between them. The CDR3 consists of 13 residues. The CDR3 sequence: CAISEYRGSEAFF. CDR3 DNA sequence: TGTGCCATCAGTGAATATAGGGGCAGCGAAGCTTTCTTT.

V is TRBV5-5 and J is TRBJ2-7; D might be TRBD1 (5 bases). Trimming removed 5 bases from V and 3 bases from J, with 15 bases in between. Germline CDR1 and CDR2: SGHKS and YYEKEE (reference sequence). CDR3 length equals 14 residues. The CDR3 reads CASRHNPGNYEQYF. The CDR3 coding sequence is TGTGCCAGCAGGCACAACCCAGGGAACTACGAGCAGTACTTC.

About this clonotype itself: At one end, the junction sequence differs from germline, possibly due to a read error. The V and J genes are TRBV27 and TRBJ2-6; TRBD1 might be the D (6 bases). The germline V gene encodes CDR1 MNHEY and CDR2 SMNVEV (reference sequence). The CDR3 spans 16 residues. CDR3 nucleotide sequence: TGTGCCAGCAGGGACCTACAGGGAACTGGGGCCAACCTCCTGACTTTC. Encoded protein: CASRDLQGTGANLLTF. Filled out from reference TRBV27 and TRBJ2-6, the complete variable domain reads EAQVTQNPRYLITVTGKKLTVTCSQNMNHEYMSWYRQDPGLGLRQIYYSMNVEVTDKGDVPEGYKVSRKEKRNFPLILESPSPNQTSLYFCASRDLQGTGANLLTFGAGSRLTVL.